Sequencing of this TCR beta chain was carried out in a study of blood T cell repertoires in COVID-19. The overall study: From the United States, Italy and Spain came samples of acute and convalescent COVID-19. Sources were T cells, B-cell-depleted T cells, or PBMCs; the material itself was cDNA or gDNA.

The CDR3 has 15 amino acids. V shed 4 bases and J 6 bases; nucleotides not matched to a gene: 12. CDR1 and CDR2 (germline): LNHDA, SQIVND (reference sequence). Per the authors' pipeline: The authors estimated nucleated cell counts from reference gene primer amplification. The method was immunoSEQ multiplex PCR; TCRdb's version includes in-frame clones alone and lacks a portion of them. That table is the source of V, J and clone size, and D and trimming were worked out from the DNA. The sample lists about 140,000 clones; approximately 89% were seen once. Sequenced: peripheral blood. The receptor was derived from a woman between 50 and 59 years old with acute or convalescent COVID-19. The J gene is TRBJ2-7, the V gene TRBV19, with TRBD1 matching 7 bases. CDR3 sequence reads: CASSTWTGPQGEQYF. The CDR3 DNA follows: TGTGCCAGTAGTACCTGGACAGGCCCTCAGGGCGAGCAGTACTTC.